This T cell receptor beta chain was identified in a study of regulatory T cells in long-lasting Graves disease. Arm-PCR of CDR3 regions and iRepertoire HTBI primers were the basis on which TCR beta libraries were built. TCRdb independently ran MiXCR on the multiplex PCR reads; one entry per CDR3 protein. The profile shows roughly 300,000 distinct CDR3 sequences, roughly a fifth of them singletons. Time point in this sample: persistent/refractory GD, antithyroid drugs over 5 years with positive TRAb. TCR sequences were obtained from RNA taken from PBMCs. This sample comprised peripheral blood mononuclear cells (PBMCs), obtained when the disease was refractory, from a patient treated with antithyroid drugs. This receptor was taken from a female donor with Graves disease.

DNA for the CDR3: TGTGCCATCAGGGCGGGACTAGCGGGGGGCGAGCAGTACTTC. This codes for CAIRAGLAGGEQYF. The V call is TRBV10-3, the J call TRBJ2-7, with 15 bases fitting TRBD2. The CDR3 is 14 residues long. The V gene end was trimmed by 6 bases and the J gene end by 6 bases; junction bases not matched to a gene: 3. Germline lookup yields CDR1 ENHRY and CDR2 SYGVKD.